This entry lists 6 T cell receptor beta chains sequenced from one sample in a study of identical twins. TCRdb reprocessed the 5' RACE reads with MiXCR, giving one entry per CDR3 protein. This table has under 250,000 distinct CDR3 sequences, about an eighth appearing once. These data also featured in a second study, about yellow fever vaccine responses in identical twins.

The sequenced sample consisted of memory (CD45RO+) T cells sorted from blood. The receptor set was obtained from a woman aged 18-35 years in good health.

The chain recombines TRBV7-8 with TRBJ2-5, with D perhaps TRBD2 (6 bases). Per germline, CDR1 SGHVS and CDR2 FQNEAQ. V was pared by 1 base and J by 2 bases, with 20 bases between. This CDR3 has 18 amino acids. CDR3 region: CASSLVYGGRQQQETQYF. The CDR3, as DNA: TGTGCCAGCAGCTTAGTTTACGGGGGTAGACAACAACAAGAGACCCAGTACTTC.

This sequence joins TRBV12-3 or TRBV12-4 and TRBJ1-6, with TRBD1 identical over 7 bases. The J segment lost 9 bases and the V segment lost 8 bases, leaving 10 bases of the junction unmatched. This CDR3 has 14 amino acids. The CDR3 here is CASGPPTGVSPLHF. The CDR3 region has the DNA TGTGCCAGCGGTCCTCCCACAGGGGTTTCACCCCTCCACTTT.

The table lists this clonotype with a few counts. V usage is TRBV7-6 and J usage is TRBJ2-7; possibly TRBD1 for D (5 bases). Germline CDR1 SGHVS, CDR2 FNYEAQ. This CDR3 region has 14 residues. Trimming cost V 6 bases and J 0 bases, with 12 bases left between them. In nucleotides, the CDR3 is TGTGCCAGCAGAACCGACAGCCTCTCCTACGAGCAGTACTTC. It yields the protein CASRTDSLSYEQYF. Full variable domain (missing parts from reference TRBV7-6 and TRBJ2-7): GAGVSQSPRYKVTKRGQDVALRCDPISGHVSLYWYRQALGQGPEFLTYFNYEAQQDKSGLPNDRFSAERPEGSISTLTIQRTEQRDSAMYRCASRTDSLSYEQYFGPGTRLTVT.

This clonotype occurred a few times. CDR3 DNA sequence: TGTGCCAGCACCGATAGGGATGGCTACACCTTC. Translated: CASTDRDGYTF. V usage is TRBV6-2 or TRBV6-3 and J usage is TRBJ1-2; unclear D gene. Germline V gives CDR1 MNHEY, CDR2 SVGEGT. The V and J ends lost 7 bases and 6 bases respectively, with 9 bases between them. This CDR3 region has 11 residues.

This chain joins TRBV30 and TRBJ1-1; no definite D call. The V end was cut by 4 bases, the J end by 7 bases, with 13 bases between. The CDR3 sequence is 12 residues long. Germline CDR1 reads GTSNPN; CDR2 reads SVGIG (reference sequence). The CDR3 DNA sequence: TGTGCCTGGAACGGGAGCGGCCGTGAAGCTTTCTTT. Translating gives CAWNGSGREAFF. Full variable domain (outside the CDR3, taken from reference TRBV30 and TRBJ1-1): SQTIHQWPATLVQPVGSPLSLECTVEGTSNPNLYWYRQAAGRGLQLLFYSVGIGQISSEVPQNLSASRPQDRQFILSSKKLLLSDSGFYLCAWNGSGREAFFGQGTRLTVV.

The chain is built from TRBV20-1 and TRBJ2-7; 8 positions match TRBD1. With V trimmed by 1 base and J by 5 bases, 10 bases remained unmatched. The CDR3 runs to 15 residues. Germline loops: CDR1 DFQATT, CDR2 SNEGSKA (reference sequence). CDR3 coding DNA: TGCAGTGCTAGAGGTCAGAGACAGGGGTTCGACGAGCAGTACTTC. Translating gives CSARGQRQGFDEQYF.